This entry features one TCR beta chain sequence. The data derive from a study of cytomegalovirus exposure and HLA in healthy donors. PCR amplification relied on 60 Vbeta primers (plus 13 Jbeta primers). TCRdb's table, derived via immunoSEQ multiplex PCR, lists solely in-frame clones and lacks some. The sample consists of under 100,000 clones, around 80% of them appearing once. The CDR3 has 18 amino acids. V was pared by 0 bases and J by 7 bases, with 13 bases of the junction left unmatched. Germline V lookup: CDR1 LNHDA, CDR2 SQIVND (reference sequence). V is TRBV19 and J is TRBJ2-2, with 8 bases fitting TRBD2. The specimen sequenced was PBMCs. The sequence came from a human donor in good health. DNA of the CDR3: TGTGCCAGTAGTATAGATCGCAGCGGGGGAGACGGATTCGGGGAGCTGTTTTTT. Protein: CASSIDRSGGDGFGELFF.